Listed below are T cell receptor beta chains from one sample, sequenced in a study of siplizumab effects on memory and regulatory T cells. TCRdb keeps only in-frame clones here, not all; method: immunoSEQ multiplex PCR. The top ten clones hold roughly 0.59% of a sample with about 99,000 clones, roughly 92% of them seen once. The material sequenced was Tregs sorted from blood. The origin of the receptors is a human donor in good health. Both conserved end residues are trimmed from each CDR3. Each record gives: D gene, V gene, J gene, CDR3 protein. A D gene is named only where the DNA matches it firmly.

TRBD2	TRBV11-2	TRBJ2-7	ASSSGTSVSYEQY
TRBD1	TRBV9	TRBJ2-1	ASSTHPRGRTYNEQF
NA	TRBV20-1	TRBJ1-2	SARLWGYT
NA	TRBV9	TRBJ1-2	ASSLNGDYGYT
NA	TRBV5-1	TRBJ2-7	ASSSGLPHEQY
NA	TRBV6-5	TRBJ1-4	ASSRELTGNEKLF
TRBD1	TRBV9	TRBJ1-6	AGRDRGTSYNSPLH
NA	TRBV27	TRBJ1-6	ASSSGWPYNSPLH
TRBD2	TRBV4-2	TRBJ2-1	ASSPPQTGLAYEQF
NA	TRBV30	TRBJ2-7	AWSAGGTGTYEQY
TRBD2	TRBV7-9	TRBJ2-1	ASSLAQTGTKLF
TRBD1	TRBV6-1	TRBJ1-1	ASSVETGGNTEAF
NA	TRBV5-1	TRBJ1-5	ASSLAGASNQPQH
TRBD2	TRBV18	TRBJ2-7	ASSPPSGRGYEQY
TRBD1	TRBV6-1	TRBJ2-3	ASSTGTGTPTQY
TRBD1	TRBV2	TRBJ1-5	ASSEWGRGGQPQH
TRBD1	TRBV6-1	TRBJ2-2	ASSSDRGGPGELF
NA	TRBV9	TRBJ1-2	ASSGRDADNYGYT
NA	TRBV6-6	TRBJ1-3	ASSYSRAGRNTIY
TRBD2	TRBV12-5	TRBJ2-4	ASGLVGLAGEAKNIQY
NA	TRBV6-1	TRBJ2-1	ASRAGFYNEQF
NA	TRBV19	TRBJ1-5	ARFPGQRYSNQPQH
NA	TRBV19	TRBJ1-1	ASSIRANTEAF
NA	TRBV19	TRBJ1-1	ASSIVGSLGTEAF
NA	TRBV19	TRBJ1-1	ASSSVLGYGDTEAF
TRBD1	TRBV5-1	NA	ASSSTQGANEQY
NA	TRBV20-1	TRBJ1-1	RTGTNTEAF
TRBD2	TRBV11-1	TRBJ2-5	ASSPTGTSLATQY
TRBD1	TRBV29-1	TRBJ2-5	SVRQGWETQY
TRBD2	TRBV7-2	TRBJ2-7	ASSLVSGSRYEQY
TRBD1	TRBV30	TRBJ1-1	ATGTGGTEAF
NA	TRBV7-6	TRBJ2-5	ASSLVEGKETQY
TRBD1	TRBV7-8	TRBJ1-2	ASSPGQGGYT
TRBD1	TRBV6-5	TRBJ1-4	ASSYSGTGGEKLF
TRBD1	TRBV5-1	TRBJ2-1	ASSLVGTGFSNEQF
TRBD2	TRBV7-2	TRBJ2-3	ASSLATSGSDTQY
TRBD1	TRBV6-1	TRBJ1-4	ASSGLRAGGEKLF
TRBD1	TRBV5-1	TRBJ1-1	ASSYDRVNTEAF
TRBD2	TRBV14	TRBJ2-5	ASSQKAPLAGVPETQY
TRBD1	TRBV18	TRBJ1-2	ASSPDRDRGVYGYT
NA	TRBV5-1	TRBJ1-6	ASSLGVGAALNSPLH
NA	TRBV5-1	TRBJ2-1	ASSYLNSNEQF